The 9 T cell receptor beta chains reported below all come from one sample, sequenced in a study of graft-versus-host responses after intestinal transplantation. Measured with immunoSEQ multiplex PCR; TCRdb has only the in-frame clones, and not every one. The sample records about 19,000 clones, roughly 86% being singletons. The sequencing here drew on bone marrow, taken about 130 days after transplant. The receptors originated from a human patient who received an intestinal transplant, so some T cells may come from the graft donor.

This rearrangement joins TRBV6-6 to TRBJ1-3, with D perhaps TRBD1 (5 bases). CDR1 is MNHNY, CDR2 SVGAGI, per germline (reference sequence). The CDR3 runs 13 residues. The V and J ends lost 6 bases and 4 bases respectively, with 10 bases between them. The DNA for the CDR3 is TGTGCCAGCAGGCAGGGACGGGGAAACACCATATATTTT. Protein: CASRQGRGNTIYF.

V gene TRBV19 combines with J gene TRBJ2-7; 10 bases fit TRBD1. CDR3 size: 14 residues. CDR1 LNHDA and CDR2 SQIVND come from the germline V gene (reference sequence). J gave up 4 bases and V 6 bases, and 6 bases lay outside the gene matches. The CDR3 nucleotides read TGTGCCAGTAGCTCGACAGGGGGCTTTTACGAGCAGTACTTC. Protein: CASSSTGGFYEQYF.

CDR3 protein: CASSEAEGANEKLFF. The CDR3 DNA is TGTGCCAGCAGTGAAGCGGAGGGGGCGAATGAAAAACTGTTTTTT. The rearrangement joins TRBV6-1 to TRBJ1-4; 7 nucleotides agree with TRBD1. The CDR3 length is 15 residues. J gave up 5 bases and V 0 bases, and 3 bases lay outside the gene matches. Per germline, CDR1 MNHNS and CDR2 SASEGT.

J is TRBJ1-2 and V is TRBV10-2; 7 bases align to TRBD1. This CDR3 region has 14 residues. Looked up from germline, CDR1 is WSHSY and CDR2 is SAAADI. Losses at the gene ends were 0 bases for V and 6 bases for J; bases not matched to a gene: 4. CDR3 sequence (DNA): TGCGCCAGCAGTGAGTCAGCGACAGGGAATGGCTACACCTTC. Its translation is CASSESATGNGYTF.

This clone appeared a few times. The chain carries TRBV6-5 and TRBJ2-5; possible D gene TRBD2, 6 bases. V lost 5 bases and J lost 3, with 13 bases in between. The CDR3 spans 14 residues. Germline CDR1 is MNHEY and CDR2 is SVGAGI. Here the CDR3 reads CASSAPGRKETQYF. In DNA, the CDR3 is TGTGCCAGCAGTGCCCCAGGGAGGAAAGAGACCCAGTACTTC.

This sequence joins TRBV28 and TRBJ1-1; a weak D match, TRBD1 (6 bases). Germline-derived CDR1 and CDR2 are MDHEN and SYDVKM. The CDR3 loop spans 13 amino acids. V dropped 6 bases and J dropped 7 bases, with 15 bases sitting between them. The CDR3 region has the DNA TGTGCCAGCAGCTTGAGGGGGTTGTTTGAAGCTTTCTTT. This encodes CASSLRGLFEAFF.

The chain employs TRBV28 and TRBJ1-2, with 9 bases identical to TRBD1. In germline, CDR1 is MDHEN, CDR2 SYDVKM. The V and J ends lost 5 bases and 8 bases, in that order; junction bases with no gene match: 18. There are 17 residues in the CDR3. The CDR3 loop reads CASSPPPALDRGAGYTF. For the CDR3, the DNA is TGTGCCAGCAGTCCCCCCCCTGCCTTGGACAGGGGAGCAGGCTACACCTTC.

The chain has TRBV12-5 and TRBJ2-7; TRBD1 matches at 10 bases. This CDR3 is built from 15 residues. V lost 4 bases and J lost 0; bases outside the gene matches: 3. Germline V CDR1 and CDR2: LGHNT, FRNRAP. CDR3 sequence reads: CASGWTGGISYEQYF. The CDR3 DNA follows: TGTGCTAGTGGTTGGACAGGGGGGATCTCCTACGAGCAGTACTTC.

This chain links TRBV11-2 with TRBJ2-1; D perhaps matches TRBD2 (6 bases). V gave up 2 bases and J gave up 4 bases, with 15 bases separating them. Germline values: CDR1 SGHAT, CDR2 FQNNGV. The CDR3 is 16 amino acids. CDR3 in amino acids: CASSLNRDWYYNEQFF. The CDR3, as DNA: TGTGCCAGCAGCTTAAACCGGGACTGGTATTACAATGAGCAGTTCTTC.